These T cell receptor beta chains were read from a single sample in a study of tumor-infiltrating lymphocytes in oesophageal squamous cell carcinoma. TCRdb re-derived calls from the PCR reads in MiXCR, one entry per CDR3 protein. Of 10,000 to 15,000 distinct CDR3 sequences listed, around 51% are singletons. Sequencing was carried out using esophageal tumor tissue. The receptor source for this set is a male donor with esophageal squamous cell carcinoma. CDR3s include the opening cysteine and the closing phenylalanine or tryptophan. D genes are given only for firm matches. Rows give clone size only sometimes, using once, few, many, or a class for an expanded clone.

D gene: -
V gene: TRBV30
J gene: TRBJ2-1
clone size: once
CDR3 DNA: TGTGCCAGGGTCCTAGACCCTCCGGTGAGTGAGCAGTTCTTC
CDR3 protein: CARVLDPPVSEQFF

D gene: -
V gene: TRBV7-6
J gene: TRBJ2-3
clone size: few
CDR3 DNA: TGTGCCAGCAGCTTAGTCCCGAGCACAGATACGCAGTATTTT
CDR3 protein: CASSLVPSTDTQYF

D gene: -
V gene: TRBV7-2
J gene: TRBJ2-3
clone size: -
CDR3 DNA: TGTGCCAGCAGCTTGGGCCAGGGCACACCCCTCCACTTC
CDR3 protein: CASSLGQGTPLHF

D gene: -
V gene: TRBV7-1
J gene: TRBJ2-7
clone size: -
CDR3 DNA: TGTGCCAGCAGCTTCCCTGAGAGCTCCTACGAGCAGTACTTC
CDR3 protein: CASSFPESSYEQYF

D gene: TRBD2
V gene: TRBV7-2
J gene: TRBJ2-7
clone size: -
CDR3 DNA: TGTGCCAGCAGCTTAGGAGCGGGAGGGCGCCATCACAATGAGCAGTACTTC
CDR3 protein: CASSLGAGGRHHNEQYF

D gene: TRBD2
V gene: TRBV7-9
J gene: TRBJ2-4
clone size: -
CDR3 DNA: TGTGCCAGCAGCGTGGGACTAGTTAATGAGCAGTACTTC
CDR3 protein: CASSVGLVNEQYF

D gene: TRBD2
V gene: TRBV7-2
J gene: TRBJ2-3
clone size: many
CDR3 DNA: TGTGCCAGCAGTCGGGACTACCTCAGCACAGATACGCAGTATTTT
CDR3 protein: CASSRDYLSTDTQYF

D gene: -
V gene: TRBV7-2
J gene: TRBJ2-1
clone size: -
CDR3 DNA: TGTGCCAGCGGGAGCCGGGGCCGCAATGAGCAGTTCTTC
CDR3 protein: CASGSRGRNEQFF

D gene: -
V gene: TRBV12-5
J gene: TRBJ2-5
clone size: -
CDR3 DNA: TGTGCGGGGCTCGGGGGCCGTGACCAAGAGACCCAGTACTTC
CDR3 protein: CAGLGGRDQETQYF

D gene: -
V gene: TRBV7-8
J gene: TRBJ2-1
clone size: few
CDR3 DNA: TGTGCCAGCAGCTTAGCGACTAGTACCGTCTCCTACAATGAGCAGTTCTTC
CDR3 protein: CASSLATSTVSYNEQFF

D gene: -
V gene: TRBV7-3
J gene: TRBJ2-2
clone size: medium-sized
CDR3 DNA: TGTGCCAGCAGCTTAGGGGCCGGGGAGCTGTTTTTT
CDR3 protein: CASSLGAGELFF

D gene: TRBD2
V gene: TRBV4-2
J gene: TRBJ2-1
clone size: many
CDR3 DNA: TGTGCCAGCAGCCAAAGGACTAGCGGTGGAGTGCAGTTCTTC
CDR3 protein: CASSQRTSGGVQFF

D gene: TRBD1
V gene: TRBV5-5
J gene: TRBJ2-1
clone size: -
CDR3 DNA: TGTGCCAGCAGCTTAGGGCAGGGGGCCTACAATGAGCAGTTCTTC
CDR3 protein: CASSLGQGAYNEQFF

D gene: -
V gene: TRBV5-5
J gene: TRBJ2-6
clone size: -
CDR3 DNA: TGTGCCAGCAGCTTTCTCTCTGGGGCCAACGTCCTGACTTTC
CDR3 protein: CASSFLSGANVLTF

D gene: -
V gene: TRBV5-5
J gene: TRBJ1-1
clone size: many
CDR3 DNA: TGTGCCAGCAGCTTACAGCTAATGAACACTGAAGCTTTCTTT
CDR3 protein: CASSLQLMNTEAFF

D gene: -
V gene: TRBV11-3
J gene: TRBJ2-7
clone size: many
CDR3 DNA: TGTGCCAGCAGCTTAGGGGGAAATTCACCCCTCCACTTC
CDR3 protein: CASSLGGNSPLHF

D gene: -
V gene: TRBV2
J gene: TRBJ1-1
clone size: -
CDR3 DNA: TGTGCCAGCAAACAGCGGGAGTTAGATGAGCAGTTCTTT
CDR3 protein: CASKQRELDEQFF

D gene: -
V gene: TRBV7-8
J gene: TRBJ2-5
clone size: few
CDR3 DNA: TGTGCCAGCAGCTTAGGGGAGAGAGAGACCCAGTACTTC
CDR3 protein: CASSLGERETQYF

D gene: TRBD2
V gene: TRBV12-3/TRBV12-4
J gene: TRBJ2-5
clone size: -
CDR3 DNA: TGTGCCAGCGGACTAGCGGGCCGCCGAGAGACCCAGTACTTC
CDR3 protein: CASGLAGRRETQYF

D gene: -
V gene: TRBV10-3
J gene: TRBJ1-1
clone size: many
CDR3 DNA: TGTGCCATCAGTGCGTCGACAGGCAAGAACACTGAAGCTTTCTTT
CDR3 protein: CAISASTGKNTEAFF

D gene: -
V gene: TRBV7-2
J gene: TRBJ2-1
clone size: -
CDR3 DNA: TGTGCCAGCAGCTTAGCCGTTAGTGAGCAGTTCTTC
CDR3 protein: CASSLAVSEQFF

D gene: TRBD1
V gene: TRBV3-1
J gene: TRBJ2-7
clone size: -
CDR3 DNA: TGTGCCAGCAGCCAAGGGGGGACAGGGGAGTTCGAGCAGTACTTC
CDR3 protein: CASSQGGTGEFEQYF

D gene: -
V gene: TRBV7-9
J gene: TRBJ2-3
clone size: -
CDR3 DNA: TGTGCCAGCAGCCAGGGTCCCTTCACAGATACGCAGTATTTT
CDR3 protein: CASSQGPFTDTQYF

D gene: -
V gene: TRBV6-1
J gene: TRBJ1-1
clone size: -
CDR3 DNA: TGTGCCAGCAGTGAAGCACGCGACGCAGGGAGGAACACTGAAGCTTTCTTT
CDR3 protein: CASSEARDAGRNTEAFF

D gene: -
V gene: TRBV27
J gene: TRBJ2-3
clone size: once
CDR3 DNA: TGTGCCAGCAGTCGCCAGGGGGATACGCAGTATTTT
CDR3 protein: CASSRQGDTQYF

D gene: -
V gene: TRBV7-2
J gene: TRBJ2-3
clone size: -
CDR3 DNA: TGTGCCAGCAGCCTGTCGGGAGCGGGAGATACGCAGTATTTT
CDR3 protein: CASSLSGAGDTQYF

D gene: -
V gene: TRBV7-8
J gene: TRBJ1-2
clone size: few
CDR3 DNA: TGTGCCAGCAGCTTAGAACCAGGGCTTGGCTATGGCTACACCTTC
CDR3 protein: CASSLEPGLGYGYTF

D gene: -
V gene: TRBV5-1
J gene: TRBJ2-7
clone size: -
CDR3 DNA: TGCGCCAGCAGCAGAGCTCTCGATCTAGTTCCTGAGCAGTACTTC
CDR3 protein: CASSRALDLVPEQYF

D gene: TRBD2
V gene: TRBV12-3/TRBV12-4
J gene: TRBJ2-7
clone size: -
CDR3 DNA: TGTGCCAGCAGTTTAGCTGCGGGAGGGACCTACGAGCAGTACTTC
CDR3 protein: CASSLAAGGTYEQYF

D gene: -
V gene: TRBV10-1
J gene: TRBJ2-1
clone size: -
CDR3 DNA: TGCGCCAGCAGTGAGTGGGGGGAGTCTTACAATGAGCAGTTCTTC
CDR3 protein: CASSEWGESYNEQFF

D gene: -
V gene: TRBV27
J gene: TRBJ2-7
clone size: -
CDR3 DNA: TGTGCCAGCAGTTTATCCTCGGGCTACGAGCAGTACTTC
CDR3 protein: CASSLSSGYEQYF

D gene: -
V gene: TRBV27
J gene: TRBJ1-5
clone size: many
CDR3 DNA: TGTGCCAGCAGGATAGGCAATCAGCCCCAGCATTTT
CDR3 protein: CASRIGNQPQHF

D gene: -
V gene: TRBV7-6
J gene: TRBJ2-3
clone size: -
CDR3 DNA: TGTGCCAGCAGCCTGAGGGGGGATACAGATACGCAGTATTTT
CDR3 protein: CASSLRGDTDTQYF

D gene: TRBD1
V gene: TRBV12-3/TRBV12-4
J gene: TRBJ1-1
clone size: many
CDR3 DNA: TGTGCCAGCAGTTGGACAGGATCAGGTGAAGCTTTCTTT
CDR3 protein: CASSWTGSGEAFF

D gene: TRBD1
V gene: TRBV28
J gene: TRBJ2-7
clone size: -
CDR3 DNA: TGTGCCAGCAGCACACCGGGACAGGGCATGAACGAGCAGTACTTC
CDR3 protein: CASSTPGQGMNEQYF

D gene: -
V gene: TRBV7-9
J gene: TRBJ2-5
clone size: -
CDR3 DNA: TGTGCCAGCAGCTTCGGGATTCCGGGACGAGAGACCCAGTACTTC
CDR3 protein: CASSFGIPGRETQYF

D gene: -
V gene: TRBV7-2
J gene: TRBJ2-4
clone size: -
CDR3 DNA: TGTGCCAGCAGCTCTAGGAAGATTTATAATTCACCCCTCCACTTC
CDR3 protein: CASSSRKIYNSPLHF

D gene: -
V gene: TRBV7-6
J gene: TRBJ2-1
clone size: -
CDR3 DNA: TGTGCTAGCAGCTTAACAGCTAACAATGAGCAGTTCTTC
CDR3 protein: CASSLTANNEQFF

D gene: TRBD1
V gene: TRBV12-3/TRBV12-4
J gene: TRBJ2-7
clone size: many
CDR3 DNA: TGTGCCAGCAGTTCCTCGACAGGGGACTACGAGCAGTACTTC
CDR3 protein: CASSSSTGDYEQYF

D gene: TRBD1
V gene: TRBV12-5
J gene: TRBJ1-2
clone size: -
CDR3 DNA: TGTGCTGGACTGGACAGGAGAAATGGCTACACCTTC
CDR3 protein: CAGLDRRNGYTF

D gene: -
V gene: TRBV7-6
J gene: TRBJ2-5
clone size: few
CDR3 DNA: TGTGCCAGCAGCTTACGGCAGGGACAAGAGACCCAGTACTTC
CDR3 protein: CASSLRQGQETQYF

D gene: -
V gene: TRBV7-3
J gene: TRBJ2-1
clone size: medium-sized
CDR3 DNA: TGTGCCAGCAGCTTAAACGGGCCTTCCCGGCAGTTCTTC
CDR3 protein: CASSLNGPSRQFF

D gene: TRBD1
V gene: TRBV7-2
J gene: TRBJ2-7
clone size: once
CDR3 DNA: TGTGCCAGCAGCTCGGGACAGGGATTGGGCGAGCAGTACTTC
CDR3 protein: CASSSGQGLGEQYF

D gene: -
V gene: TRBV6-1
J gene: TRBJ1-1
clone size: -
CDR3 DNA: TGTGCCAGCAGAACAAGCTACCCTGAAGCTTTCTTT
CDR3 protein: CASRTSYPEAFF

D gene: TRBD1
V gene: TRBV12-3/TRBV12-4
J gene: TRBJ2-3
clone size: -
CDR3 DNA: TGTGCCAGCACCCGCCCCGGGACAGGGGTTGCAGATACGCAGTATTTT
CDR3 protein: CASTRPGTGVADTQYF

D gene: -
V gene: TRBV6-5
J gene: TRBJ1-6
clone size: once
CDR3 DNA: TGTGCCAGCAGTGAACTTTCGGTCAATTCACCCCTCCACTTT
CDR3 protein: CASSELSVNSPLHF

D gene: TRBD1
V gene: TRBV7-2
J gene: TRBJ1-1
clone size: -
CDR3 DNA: TGTGCCAGCAAAAAGAGGTGGACAGGGTTAGAGGATACTGAAGCTTTCTTT
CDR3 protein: CASKKRWTGLEDTEAFF

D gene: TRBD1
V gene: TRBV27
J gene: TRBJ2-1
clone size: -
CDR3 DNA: TGTGCCAGCAGTTTATCGAGGACAGGGGGGGAGCAGTTCTTC
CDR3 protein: CASSLSRTGGEQFF

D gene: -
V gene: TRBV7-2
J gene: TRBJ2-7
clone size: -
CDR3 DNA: TGTGCCAGCAGCTTAGCAGGGGACAACGAGCAGTACTTC
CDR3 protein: CASSLAGDNEQYF

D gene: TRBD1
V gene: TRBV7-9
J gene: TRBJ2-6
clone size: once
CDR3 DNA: TGTGCCAGCAGTCCTAGTACAGGGGCTGGGGCCAACGTCCTGACTTTC
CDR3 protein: CASSPSTGAGANVLTF

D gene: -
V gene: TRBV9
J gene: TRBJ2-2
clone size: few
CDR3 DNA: TGTGCCAGCAGCGTAGATAGCGTGAACACCGGGGAGCTGTTTTTT
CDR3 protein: CASSVDSVNTGELFF

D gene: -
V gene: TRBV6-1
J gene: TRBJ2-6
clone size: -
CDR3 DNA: TGTGCCAGCTCGGCCACCGGGGCCAACGTCCTGACTTTC
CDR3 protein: CASSATGANVLTF

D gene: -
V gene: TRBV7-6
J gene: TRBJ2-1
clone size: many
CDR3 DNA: TGTGCCAGCAGCCCTATTTATGCCGGGGGTCGTAATGAGCAGTTCTTC
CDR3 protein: CASSPIYAGGRNEQFF

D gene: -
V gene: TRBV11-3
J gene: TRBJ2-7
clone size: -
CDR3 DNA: TGTGCCAGCAGTTATATATCAGGGTACGAGCAGTACTTC
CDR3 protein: CASSYISGYEQYF

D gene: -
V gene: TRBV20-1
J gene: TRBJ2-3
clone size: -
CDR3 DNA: TGCAGTGCTCCACCTCGAGGCGGGATGAGCACAGATACGCAGTATTTT
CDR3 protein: CSAPPRGGMSTDTQYF

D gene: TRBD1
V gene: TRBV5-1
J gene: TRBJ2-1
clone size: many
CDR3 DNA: TGCGCCAGCAGCTTGGTTGGGACAGCCTACAATGAGCAGTTCTTC
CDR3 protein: CASSLVGTAYNEQFF

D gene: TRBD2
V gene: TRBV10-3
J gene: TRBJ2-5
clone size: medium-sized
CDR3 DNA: TGTGCCATCAGTGATGGGACTAGCGGGAGGGCCGGCGAGACCCAGTACTTC
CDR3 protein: CAISDGTSGRAGETQYF

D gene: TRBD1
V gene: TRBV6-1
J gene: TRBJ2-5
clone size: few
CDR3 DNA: TGTGCCAGCAGTCCTATAACAGGGGAAGAGACCCAGTACTTC
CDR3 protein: CASSPITGEETQYF

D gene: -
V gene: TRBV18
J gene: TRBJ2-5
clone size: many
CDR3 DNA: TGTGCCAGCTCACCACCGGGGGCGGAGACCCAGTACTTC
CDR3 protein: CASSPPGAETQYF

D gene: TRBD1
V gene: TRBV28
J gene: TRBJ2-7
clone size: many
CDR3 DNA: TGTGCCAGCAGGGGCCGGGACAGGAATTCCTACGAGCAGTACTTC
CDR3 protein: CASRGRDRNSYEQYF